Shown below are 16 T cell receptor beta chains from a single sample sequenced in a study of monozygotic twins with inflammatory bowel disease. TCRdb reworked the 5' RACE reads into one entry per CDR3 protein, no DNA. The sample has roughly 330,000 distinct CDR3 sequences. The sequenced material came from blood. Receptor source: a human donor with ulcerative colitis or Crohn's disease, or a healthy co-twin of an affected twin (not recorded which).

V is TRBV12-3 or TRBV12-4 and J is TRBJ2-1; with no DNA, the TCRdb D assignment of TRBD1 cannot be verified. This CDR3 has 13 amino acids. The CDR3 loop reads CASTVDRVNEQFF.

The chain has TRBV12-3 or TRBV12-4 and TRBJ2-1; TCRdb's D call of TRBD2 is untestable without DNA. The CDR3 has 17 amino acids. CDR3: CASSRRTSGVSYNEQFF.

The V call is TRBV20-1, the J call TRBJ2-5; TCRdb reports TRBD1, a call that lacks DNA to check it against. The CDR3 contains 11 residues. CDR1 DFQATT and CDR2 SNEGSKA come from the germline V gene (reference sequence). CDR3 loop: CSAEEGETQYF.

V is TRBV20-1 and J is TRBJ2-7. Germline CDR1 reads DFQATT; CDR2 reads SNEGSKA (reference sequence). The length of the CDR3 is 13 residues. CDR3 region: CSAQNRGLYEQYF.

The V gene is TRBV28, the J gene TRBJ2-7; TCRdb calls TRBD2, which cannot be checked without DNA. This CDR3 is 15 amino acids long. Germline loops: CDR1 MDHEN, CDR2 SYDVKM. The chain's CDR3 is CASSWALAGGYEQYF.

The J gene is TRBJ2-5, the V gene TRBV11-3; TCRdb returns TRBD2, unconfirmable since there is no DNA. This CDR3 spans 15 amino acids. CDR1 is SGHNT and CDR2 is YENEEA in the germline V gene. CDR3 region: CASSPGGEDGETQYF.

The chain joins TRBV14 to TRBJ2-7. The CDR3 contains 11 residues. CDR1 SGHDN and CDR2 FVKESK come from the germline V gene. CDR3 in amino acids: CASSQRYEQYF. The whole variable domain, filled in from reference TRBV14 and TRBJ2-7, reads EAGVTQFPSHSVIEKGQTVTLRCDPISGHDNLYWYRRVMGKEIKFLLHFVKESKQDESGMPNNRFLAERTGGTYSTLKVQPAELEDSGVYFCASSQRYEQYFGPGTRLTVT.

The rearrangement links TRBV9 to TRBJ1-1; without DNA, the TCRdb call of TRBD1 cannot be checked. Germline CDR1 reads SGDLS; CDR2 reads YYNGEE. The CDR3 loop spans 14 amino acids. The chain's CDR3 is CASSVDTGDTEAFF.

The CDR3 sequence: CASSDDGTGYQETQYF. This rearrangement joins TRBV3-1 to TRBJ2-5; without DNA, the TCRdb call of TRBD1 cannot be checked. Looked up from germline, CDR1 is LGHDT and CDR2 is YNNKEL (reference sequence). The CDR3 consists of 16 residues.

V usage is TRBV10-3 and J usage is TRBJ2-2; without DNA, the TCRdb call of TRBD1 cannot be checked. In germline, CDR1 is ENHRY, CDR2 SYGVKD. The CDR3 sequence is 13 residues long. Here the CDR3 reads CAIRLTGSGELFF.

The J gene is TRBJ1-1, the V gene TRBV20-1. CDR1 is DFQATT and CDR2 is SNEGSKA in the germline V gene (reference sequence). This CDR3 is 11 amino acids long. CDR3 in amino acids: CSGVRNTEAFF.

The V call is TRBV6-1, the J call TRBJ1-5; TCRdb calls TRBD1, which cannot be checked without DNA. Per the germline V gene, CDR1 is MNHNS and CDR2 is SASEGT. CDR3 length: 16 residues. The CDR3 loop is CASSPRGGQSNQPQHF.

The chain employs TRBV12-3 or TRBV12-4 and TRBJ2-3; TCRdb selects TRBD1, and the lack of DNA leaves this call unchecked. The CDR3 runs to 15 residues. This CDR3 reads CASSRAGGDTDTQYF.

This chain uses TRBV2 with TRBJ1-5; TCRdb returns TRBD1, unconfirmable since there is no DNA. The length of the CDR3 is 15 residues. CDR1 and CDR2 (germline): SNHLY, FYNNEI. This chain's CDR3 is CASRPTGDSNQPQHF.

The CDR3 protein is CSALRVSYEQYF. The chain employs TRBV20-1 and TRBJ2-7; the TCRdb D gene call, TRBD1, has no DNA to confirm it. Germline V gene lookup returns CDR1 DFQATT and CDR2 SNEGSKA (reference sequence). The CDR3 extends over 12 amino acids.

J is TRBJ1-2 and V is TRBV10-3. Per the germline V gene, CDR1 is ENHRY and CDR2 is SYGVKD. This CDR3 has 14 amino acids. The CDR3 region is CAISELSSNYGYTF.